These 5 T cell receptor beta chains were sequenced from one sample in a study of T cell clonality in common variable immunodeficiency. Sequencing was performed with immunoSEQ multiplex PCR; in TCRdb, only in-frame clones are kept and a portion is missing. The sample is made up of some 60,000 clones, none counted only once. The sample was peripheral blood mononuclear cells. These receptors all stem from a person aged 18-69 years in good health.

This clone was observed many times. The read falls 3 residues short of the CDR3 end, and the missing part is taken from the germline J gene. V usage is TRBV18 and J usage is TRBJ2-3; 14 bases are shared with TRBD2. Germline loops: CDR1 KGHSH, CDR2 LQKENI. The CDR3 is made up of 20 amino acids. V lost 0 bases, J lost 1 base, and 9 bases stayed unmatched. Here the CDR3 reads CASSPPHGTSGSRGTDTQYF. The DNA read from the CDR3 is TGTGCCAGCTCACCACCTCACGGGACTAGCGGGAGTAGGGGCACAGATACG.

This clone has a count of ten or more. The read ends 3 residues early relative to the CDR3; the germline J gene fills the gap. The chain recombines TRBV2 with TRBJ2-2; the match to TRBD1 covers 9 bases. CDR3 size: 14 residues. V lost 6 bases and J lost 7; bases outside the gene matches: 6. Germline CDR1 SNHLY, CDR2 FYNNEI. The covered CDR3 bases are TGTGCCAGCAGGGGACAGGGTTGGAACGGGGAG. This translates into CASRGQGWNGE. The complete CDR3 sequence is CASRGQGWNGELFF.

Details on this clone: An end of the junction differs from the germline gene, which may be a read error. The read finishes 3 residues shy of the CDR3 end, and the germline J gene is used to complete it. The chain is built from TRBV7-7 and TRBJ2-1; D ambiguous. CDR1 SSHAT and CDR2 FNYEAQ come from the germline V gene (reference sequence). CDR3 length equals 15 residues. CDR3 DNA (partial): TGTGCTAGCAGCTTTTTGTTGCGAACTTACAATGAG. This gives the protein CASSFLLRTYNE. The full CDR3 protein reads CASSFLLRTYNEQFF.

This clone was counted ten times or more. The read ends 3 residues shy of where the CDR3 ends; the end is completed using the germline J gene. This chain joins TRBV7-2 and TRBJ2-7; 13 nucleotides match TRBD2. The junction had 3 bases not matched to a gene; V was cut back by 3 bases and J by 4 bases. The CDR3 spans 15 residues. Germline V lookup: CDR1 SGHTA, CDR2 FQGNSA. The sequenced part of the CDR3 DNA is TGTGCCAGCAGCTTGACGACTAGCGGGAGGTACGAG. Its protein is CASSLTTSGRYE. From start to end, the CDR3 is CASSLTTSGRYEQYF.

This clone came up many times. Partial CDR3 DNA: TGTGCCAGCACTTACCAGGATACG. Translation gives CASTYQDT. From start to end, the CDR3 is CASTYQDTQYF. The genes are TRBV7-9 and TRBJ2-3; D unclear. The missing CDR3 end, 3 residues past where the read stops, is filled in from the germline J gene. The germline V and J ends were trimmed by 7 bases and 6 bases, with 8 bases remaining between them. The germline gives CDR1 SEHNR, CDR2 FQNEAQ (reference sequence). The CDR3 consists of 11 residues.